The 13 T cell receptor beta chains reported below all come from one sample, sequenced in a study of T cells after yellow fever vaccination. TCRdb recomputed calls from the 5' RACE reads with MiXCR, one row per CDR3 protein. Of about 110,000 distinct CDR3 sequences in the sample, approximately 8.4% were seen once. This material consisted of CD8+ T cells sorted from PBMCs, taken 45 days after the yellow fever booster vaccination. The source is a man aged 30-40 years who received the YFV17D yellow fever vaccine.

This clonotype was counted between two and nine times. The chain links TRBV7-2 to TRBJ2-7; TRBD1 matches 11 bases. The CDR3 length is 15 residues. Germline V gives CDR1 SGHTA, CDR2 FQGNSA. Trimming took 5 bases from V and 1 from J; bases not matched to a gene: 4. CDR3 bases: TGTGCCAGCAGCACGGGACAGGGGGTTTCCTACGAGCAGTACTTC. Translation: CASSTGQGVSYEQYF.

This clonotype was counted ten times or more. The CDR3, as DNA: TGTGCCAGCAGCTCAGCCCCTGAAGCTTTCTTT. This encodes CASSSAPEAFF. The chain employs TRBV7-9 and TRBJ1-1, with D hard to call. V lost 4 bases to trimming and J lost 6 bases, with 6 bases between them. CDR3 length: 11 residues. Germline assignment: CDR1 SEHNR and CDR2 FQNEAQ (reference sequence).

This clonotype was counted between two and nine times. This rearrangement joins TRBV11-2 to TRBJ2-2, with unresolved D. The CDR3 has 17 residues. CDR1 is SGHAT and CDR2 is FQNNGV in the germline V gene. V was shortened by 1 base and J by 5 bases, with 17 bases between the two germline ends. CDR3 in DNA: TGTGCCAGCAGCTTAGTTCGATCTCGCGCGTTGACCGGGGAGCTGTTTTTT. It encodes CASSLVRSRALTGELFF. Filled out from reference TRBV11-2 and TRBJ2-2, the complete variable domain reads EAGVAQSPRYKIIEKRQSVAFWCNPISGHATLYWYQQILGQGPKLLIQFQNNGVVDDSQLPKDRFSAERLKGVDSTLKIQPAKLEDSAVYLCASSLVRSRALTGELFFGEGSRLTVL.

This clonotype has a count of ten or more. The V and J genes are TRBV4-1 and TRBJ2-2, with D perhaps TRBD2 (6 bases). The V gene lost 4 bases and the J gene lost 4 bases, with 13 bases spanning the gap. The CDR3 sequence is 15 residues long. Germline V gene lookup returns CDR1 MGHRA and CDR2 YSYEKL. The CDR3 here is CASSPPQAGTGELFF. For the CDR3, the DNA is TGCGCCAGCAGCCCTCCGCAAGCGGGCACCGGGGAGCTGTTTTTT.

This clonotype came up many times. This rearrangement joins TRBV6-1 to TRBJ2-7; the D gene is possibly TRBD2 (6 bases). Looked up from germline, CDR1 is MNHNS and CDR2 is SASEGT. Trimming stripped 4 bases from V and 4 bases from J, with 14 bases between. The CDR3 is made up of 14 amino acids. CDR3 DNA sequence: TGTGCCAGCAGTGGAGGACTTGCGGGGTACGAGCAGTACTTC. It specifies CASSGGLAGYEQYF.

This clonotype was observed many times. V and J are TRBV6-2 or TRBV6-3 and TRBJ2-5; the match to TRBD2 covers 8 bases. Trimming took 4 bases from V and 5 from J; bases not matched to a gene: 9. This CDR3 has 15 amino acids. The V gene's germline CDR1 is MNHEY and CDR2 SVGEGT. The CDR3 protein is CASSLRSGSFETQYF. The DNA for the CDR3 is TGTGCCAGCAGTTTGAGGAGCGGGAGTTTTGAGACCCAGTACTTC.

This clonotype was seen just once. A much more abundant neighbour one base away suggests this may be a read error. The V call is TRBV15, the J call TRBJ2-7; a possible D gene is TRBD2 (5 bases). Germline lookup yields CDR1 LNHNV and CDR2 YYDKDF (reference sequence). The CDR3 is 15 residues long. Trimming shortened V by 0 bases and J by 4 bases, and 13 bases separated the two germline ends. CDR3 nucleotide sequence: TGTGCCACCAGCAGAGATCTTCTTAGCGCTTACGAGCAGTACTTC. Its protein product is CATSRDLLSAYEQYF.

In this sample, this clonotype turned up a few times. This chain joins TRBV7-6 and TRBJ2-7, with D possibly being TRBD1 (6 bases). The CDR3 is made up of 15 amino acids. Germline V gene sequence: CDR1 SGHVS, CDR2 FNYEAQ. The ends were cut back, 5 bases at V and 5 bases at J, with 19 bases in the middle. In nucleotides, the CDR3 is TGTGCCAGCAGCCCGCCCGGGACAATCGAGAACGAGCAGTACTTC. Translated: CASSPPGTIENEQYF.

This clonotype turned up a few times. This chain links TRBV2 with TRBJ2-7; D remains unclear. The V gene's germline CDR1 is SNHLY and CDR2 FYNNEI. The V end lost 7 bases, the J end lost 7 bases, and 14 bases lay between the germline ends. CDR3 length: 12 residues. The CDR3 loop is CASTVTAREQYF. In DNA form, the CDR3 reads TGTGCCAGCACAGTGACGGCTAGGGAGCAGTACTTC.

This clonotype was seen many times. This sequence joins TRBV4-3 and TRBJ2-1; D is unresolved. Germline V CDR1 and CDR2: LGHNA, YSLEER. The ends were cut back, 0 bases at V and 0 bases at J, with 12 bases in the middle. This CDR3 contains 17 residues. CDR3 residues: CASSQEEDAVSYNEQFF. The CDR3 nucleotides are TGCGCCAGCAGCCAAGAAGAAGATGCGGTCTCCTACAATGAGCAGTTCTTC.

Comments on this clonotype: Relative to the germline gene, one junction end is altered; a read error may explain this. The rearrangement uses TRBV3-1 and TRBJ2-1; perhaps TRBD2 as D (6 bases). CDR1 LGHDT and CDR2 YNNKEL come from the germline V gene (reference sequence). This CDR3 contains 18 residues. CDR3 amino acids: CACSLNKEGLAIGDEQFF. CDR3 in DNA: TGTGCCTGCAGTTTAAATAAGGAGGGGTTAGCGATCGGTGATGAGCAGTTCTTC.

Many counts were recorded for this clonotype. The CDR3: CATSDPDGLNEQFF. As DNA, the CDR3 is TGTGCCACCAGTGATCCGGACGGACTCAATGAGCAGTTCTTC. The chain is built from TRBV24-1 and TRBJ2-1; D perhaps matches TRBD2 (5 bases). V gave up 3 bases and J gave up 6 bases, with 11 bases separating them. The CDR3 spans 14 residues. Germline V gives CDR1 KGHDR, CDR2 SFDVKD.

This clonotype has at least ten counts. The chain employs TRBV29-1 and TRBJ2-2; 10 bases are shared with TRBD1. The CDR3 length is 13 residues. Trimming removed 7 bases from V and 5 bases from J; junction bases left unmatched: 4. Germline V CDR1 and CDR2: SQVTM, ANQGSEA. In DNA, the CDR3 is TGCAGCGGTGGACAGGGGGAGACCGGGGAGCTGTTTTTT. It is translated as CSGGQGETGELFF.